One and the same sample provided the 20 T cell receptor beta chains below, sequenced in a study of T-cell memory formation after mild COVID-19. TCRdb reprocessed the 5' RACE reads with MiXCR, giving one entry per CDR3 protein. The sample lists over 350,000 distinct CDR3 sequences, approximately 16% occurring once. Sequenced material: PBMCs or a T cell subset sorted from them (not recorded which). All receptors come from a man between 18 and 29 years old who had mild COVID-19 (a few samples of this study predate the infection). Cell type and time point are not known.

V and J are TRBV28 and TRBJ2-7, with a weak D call TRBD1 (5 bases). The CDR3 extends over 15 amino acids. Germline CDR1 is MDHEN and CDR2 is SYDVKM. V was shortened by 2 bases and J by 0 bases, with 11 bases between the two germline ends. CDR3 coding DNA: TGTGCCAGCAGTTTAAGGGGCTCCGGCTCCTACGAGCAGTACGTC. Protein product: CASSLRGSGSYEQYV.

This clonotype appeared a few times. V is TRBV27 and J is TRBJ2-7; TRBD1 matches 7 bases. The CDR3 is made up of 14 amino acids. Germline lookup yields CDR1 MNHEY and CDR2 SMNVEV (reference sequence). V lost 5 bases, J lost 6 bases, and 10 bases stayed unmatched. This chain's CDR3 is CASSHGQASSEQYV. CDR3 in DNA: TGTGCCAGCAGTCACGGACAGGCCTCGAGCGAGCAGTACGTC.

In this sample, this clonotype turned up a few times. This chain uses TRBV6-5 with TRBJ2-7; 12 positions agree with TRBD2. Looked up from germline, CDR1 is MNHEY and CDR2 is SVGAGI. The V and J ends lost 5 bases and 3 bases, in that order; junction bases with no gene match: 8. There are 16 residues in the CDR3. The CDR3 reads CASSGWTSGVYYEQYF. In DNA, the CDR3 is TGTGCCAGCAGTGGCTGGACTAGCGGGGTCTACTACGAGCAGTACTTC.

This clonotype was detected ten times or more. J is TRBJ2-5 and V is TRBV4-3; the D call may be TRBD1 or TRBD2 (5 bases each). The V gene lost 0 bases and the J gene lost 5 bases, with 16 bases spanning the gap. There are 16 residues in the CDR3. Germline CDR1 reads LGHNA; CDR2 reads YSLEER. Here the CDR3 reads CASSQDGRGREETQYF. CDR3 coding DNA: TGCGCCAGCAGCCAAGATGGTCGGGGCAGGGAGGAGACCCAGTACTTC.

V gene TRBV11-2 combines with J gene TRBJ2-2; no clear D gene. From germline, CDR1 is SGHAT and CDR2 FQNNGV. Between the trimmed V and J ends, which lost 5 bases and 6 bases, there was a span of 16 bases. This CDR3 region has 15 residues. The CDR3 region is CASSADFLLAGELFF. The DNA of the CDR3 is TGTGCCAGCAGCGCCGACTTCCTATTGGCCGGGGAGCTGTTTTTT.

The chain has TRBV13 and TRBJ2-7, with D possibly being TRBD1 (5 bases). The germline V gene has CDR1 PRHDT and CDR2 FYEKMQ (reference sequence). V lost 4 bases to trimming and J lost 5 bases, with 21 bases between them. The CDR3 length is 16 residues. CDR3 bases: TGTGCCAGCAGCTCCAGAAGGACCAGGGATACGCACGAGCAGTACTTC. The encoded protein is CASSSRRTRDTHEQYF.

V is TRBV20-1 and J is TRBJ2-3; D assignment may be TRBD1 or TRBD2 (5 bases each). V was shortened by 3 bases and J by 6 bases, with 13 bases between the two germline ends. The CDR3 has 13 residues. Germline CDR1 and CDR2: DFQATT and SNEGSKA (reference sequence). CDR3 region: CSASPPGADTQYF. CDR3 nucleotides: TGCAGTGCTAGTCCGCCCGGGGCGGATACGCAGTATTTT.

This clonotype was counted a few times. V usage is TRBV11-2 and J usage is TRBJ2-4, with a tentative D call TRBD1 (5 bases). Germline lookup yields CDR1 SGHAT and CDR2 FQNNGV. CDR3 length: 12 residues. The V and J ends lost 2 bases and 6 bases respectively, with 5 bases between them. The chain's CDR3 is CASSLRGNIQYF. CDR3 coding DNA: TGTGCCAGCAGCTTAAGGGGAAACATTCAGTACTTC.

This clonotype has a handful of counts. The rearrangement uses TRBV5-1 and TRBJ1-2; D is perhaps TRBD1 (6 bases). The CDR3 sequence is 13 residues long. CDR1 is SGHRS, CDR2 YFSETQ, per germline. V was trimmed by 4 bases and J by 5 bases, leaving 12 bases between them. CDR3 nucleotide sequence: TGCGCCAGCAGCCCGGAAGGGACATATGGCTACACCTTC. Translated, it gives CASSPEGTYGYTF.

This clonotype was seen a single time. The gene calls are TRBV6-2 or TRBV6-3 and TRBJ2-3; D unclear. This CDR3 is 14 amino acids long. The germline V gene has CDR1 MNHEY and CDR2 SVGEGT. V was shortened by 2 bases and J by 2 bases, with 8 bases between the two germline ends. The CDR3 DNA reads as TGTGCCAGCAGTTACATACGGATCACAGATACGCAGTATTTT. This codes for CASSYIRITDTQYF.

This CDR3 is CSAWTGSGANVLTF. CDR3 nucleotide sequence: TGCAGTGCTTGGACAGGCTCTGGGGCCAACGTCCTGACTTTC. V usage is TRBV20-1 and J usage is TRBJ2-6; 7 positions agree with TRBD1. This CDR3 spans 14 amino acids. Trimming removed 5 bases from V and 0 bases from J; junction bases left unmatched: 1. From germline, CDR1 is DFQATT and CDR2 SNEGSKA (reference sequence).

This CDR3 is CATSDPDRVGIQYF. The CDR3 nucleotides are TGTGCCACCAGTGATCCGGACAGGGTAGGCATTCAGTACTTC. This chain connects TRBV24-1 to TRBJ2-4, with TRBD1 matching over 8 bases. The germline V gene encodes CDR1 KGHDR and CDR2 SFDVKD. CDR3 length equals 14 residues. With V trimmed by 3 bases and J by 9 bases, 6 bases remained unmatched.

This clonotype occurred a few times. The chain is built from TRBV20-1 and TRBJ2-2; 8 bases are shared with TRBD2. Germline V CDR1 and CDR2: DFQATT, SNEGSKA (reference sequence). CDR3 length equals 12 residues. The J segment lost 6 bases and the V segment lost 6 bases, leaving 3 bases of the junction unmatched. The CDR3 sequence is CSASGSSGELFF. In DNA form, the CDR3 reads TGCAGTGCGAGCGGGAGTTCCGGGGAGCTGTTTTTT.

The table lists this clonotype with a few counts. The chain is built from TRBV29-1 and TRBJ2-1; D unresolved. The CDR3 runs 14 residues. CDR1 SQVTM and CDR2 ANQGSEA come from the germline V gene. V gave up 4 bases and J gave up 3 bases, with 13 bases separating them. The CDR3 DNA reads as TGCAGCGTTGTGGGGTTAGATCGCTACAATGAGCAGTTCTTC. It yields the protein CSVVGLDRYNEQFF.

The chain links TRBV7-2 to TRBJ2-5, with TRBD2 matching over 16 bases. This CDR3 has 15 amino acids. V lost 5 bases to trimming and J lost 9 bases; unmatched junction nucleotides: 6. Germline values: CDR1 SGHTA, CDR2 FQGNSA. CDR3 amino acids: CASSPGTSGGEAQYF. CDR3 nucleotides: TGTGCCAGCAGCCCCGGGACTAGCGGGGGGGAGGCCCAGTACTTC.

This clonotype was recorded a few times. The chain is built from TRBV6-5 and TRBJ2-5; D gene uncertain. Trimming took 2 bases from V and 8 from J, leaving 15 bases between them. CDR1 is MNHEY, CDR2 SVGAGI, per germline. The CDR3 contains 14 residues. The CDR3 bases are TGTGCCAGCAGTTACACTTTGGCTTTGGGAACCCAGTACTTC. It specifies CASSYTLALGTQYF.

This clonotype occurred a few times. V and J are TRBV5-1 and TRBJ2-1; the match to TRBD1 covers 8 bases. CDR1 and CDR2 (germline): SGHRS, YFSETQ. This CDR3 has 15 residues. Losses at the gene ends were 4 bases for V and 3 bases for J; bases not matched to a gene: 6. The CDR3 sequence: CASSATGGGYNEQFF. CDR3 sequence (DNA): TGCGCCAGCAGCGCTACAGGGGGTGGCTACAATGAGCAGTTCTTC. Supplemented by reference TRBV5-1 and TRBJ2-1, the full variable domain reads KAGVTQTPRYLIKTRGQQVTLSCSPISGHRSVSWYQQTPGQGLQFLFEYFSETQRNKGNFPGRFSGRQFSNSRSEMNVSTLELGDSALYLCASSATGGGYNEQFFGPGTRLTVL.

V usage is TRBV4-1 and J usage is TRBJ2-3, with unresolved D. Trimming removed 4 bases from V and 1 base from J, with 12 bases in between. Germline V gene data show CDR1 as MGHRA and CDR2 as YSYEKL. The CDR3 totals 15 residues. CDR3 sequence reads: CASSPWVAGTDTQYF. CDR3 DNA sequence: TGCGCCAGCAGCCCCTGGGTAGCCGGCACAGATACGCAGTATTTT.

This clonotype was observed a handful of times. The CDR3 nucleotides read TGCGCCAGCAGCTTGGGGGGTCTAAGGGCCCAAGAGACCCAGTACTTC. The encoded protein is CASSLGGLRAQETQYF. The chain has TRBV5-1 and TRBJ2-5; D remains unclear. This CDR3 has 16 amino acids. V shed 0 bases and J shed 1 base, with 13 bases lying between them. CDR1 and CDR2 from the germline V gene are SGHRS and YFSETQ.

V gene TRBV7-9 combines with J gene TRBJ2-1; unclear D gene. With 3 bases removed from V and 9 bases from J, the gap between germline ends came to 12 bases. The CDR3 runs 13 residues. The germline gives CDR1 SEHNR, CDR2 FQNEAQ (reference sequence). This chain's CDR3 is CASSLERVSEQFF. DNA of the CDR3: TGTGCCAGCAGCTTGGAAAGGGTGAGTGAGCAGTTCTTC.